The 16 T cell receptor beta chains given below trace back to one sample, sequenced in a study of blood T cell repertoires in COVID-19. Repertoires were generated with immunoSEQ multiplex PCR, while TCRdb's copy carries only in-frame clones and drops some. Of about 78,000 clones in the sample, 87% are singletons; the top ten hold 4.9%. Sample: peripheral blood. These receptors originate from a woman over 75 with active or convalescent COVID-19.

This CDR3 is CASSPSRGRSTEAFF. CDR3 DNA sequence: TGTGCCAGCTCACCATCGCGGGGTAGGAGCACTGAAGCTTTCTTT. The chain uses TRBV18 and TRBJ1-1; D is uncertain. This CDR3 comprises 15 residues. Germline V CDR1 and CDR2: KGHSH, LQKENI. Trimming took 2 bases from V and 4 from J, leaving 14 bases between them.

The chain combines TRBV7-2 with TRBJ1-2; 12 bases agree with TRBD1. In germline, CDR1 is SGHTA, CDR2 FQGNSA. V was pared by 5 bases and J by 8 bases, with 12 bases of the junction left unmatched. This CDR3 spans 16 amino acids. CDR3 region: CASSPQGTGGIGGYTF. The DNA for the CDR3 is TGTGCCAGCAGCCCCCAAGGGACAGGGGGCATAGGAGGCTACACCTTC.

The J gene is TRBJ2-5, the V gene TRBV11-3, with 16 positions matching TRBD2. Germline CDR1 reads SGHNT; CDR2 reads YENEEA. The CDR3 has 17 amino acids. V lost 5 bases and J lost 0; bases outside the gene matches: 3. The CDR3 DNA reads TGTGCCAGCAGCGGCGGGACTAGCGGGGGGGACCAAGAGACCCAGTACTTC. This encodes CASSGGTSGGDQETQYF.

CDR3 sequence (DNA): TGTGCCAGCAGCAGAGATAGGGAGGGCGAGACCCAGTACTTC. It encodes CASSRDREGETQYF. This rearrangement joins TRBV21-1 to TRBJ2-5; no check of the table's D call, TRBD2, against the DNA was made. TRBV21-1 is tagged as a pseudogene. The CDR3 has 14 amino acids.

This chain links TRBV18 with TRBJ1-2; the D gene is possibly TRBD1 (6 bases). There are 15 residues in the CDR3. V lost 0 bases and J lost 4, with 12 bases in between. Germline values: CDR1 KGHSH, CDR2 LQKENI. CDR3 in DNA: TGTGCCAGCTCACCACCTCTAGGGGGTACCTATGGCTACACCTTC. The encoded protein is CASSPPLGGTYGYTF.

The rearrangement uses TRBV7-2 and TRBJ1-6; D may be TRBD1 (5 bases). The CDR3 consists of 15 residues. Germline V gene sequence: CDR1 SGHTA, CDR2 FQGNSA. V was trimmed by 2 bases and J by 5 bases, leaving 10 bases between them. The CDR3 nucleotides are TGTGCCAGCAGCTTAAGCGGGGCTAATAATTCACCCCTCCACTTT. Translating it yields CASSLSGANNSPLHF.

The chain joins TRBV19 to TRBJ1-6, with D perhaps TRBD1 (5 bases). This CDR3 has 14 amino acids. CDR1 LNHDA and CDR2 SQIVND come from the germline V gene (reference sequence). V lost 7 bases and J 3 bases, leaving 10 bases between the germline ends. The chain's CDR3 is CASKGVGYNSPLHF. In DNA form, the CDR3 reads TGTGCCAGTAAAGGGGTTGGCTATAATTCACCCCTCCACTTT.

This clone was detected a few times. This sequence joins TRBV19 and TRBJ2-1; tentatively, D is TRBD2 (6 bases). This CDR3 contains 17 residues. V lost 5 bases to trimming and J lost 6 bases, with 23 bases between them. Germline V gene data show CDR1 as LNHDA and CDR2 as SQIVND (reference sequence). This CDR3 reads CASSVMTLAPLGNEQFF. The CDR3 DNA reads as TGTGCCAGTAGTGTAATGACCCTAGCGCCCCTCGGCAATGAGCAGTTCTTC.

CDR3 protein: CASSERTGVNEQFF. Written as DNA, the CDR3 is TGTGCCAGCAGTGAGCGGACAGGGGTCAATGAGCAGTTCTTC. The rearrangement links TRBV6-1 to TRBJ2-1; the match to TRBD1 covers 9 bases. Germline V gives CDR1 MNHNS, CDR2 SASEGT. The CDR3 totals 14 residues. With V trimmed by 3 bases and J by 6 bases, 3 bases remained unmatched.

The CDR3 here is CAWSADRINQPQHF. CDR3 bases: TGTGCCTGGAGTGCCGACAGGATAAATCAGCCCCAGCATTTT. This rearrangement joins TRBV30 to TRBJ1-5; D is perhaps TRBD1 (6 bases). The V gene's germline CDR1 is GTSNPN and CDR2 SVGIG (reference sequence). The CDR3 is 14 amino acids. Trimming took 1 base from V and 4 from J, leaving 11 bases between them.

The chain couples TRBV20-1 to TRBJ1-1; 7 bases fit TRBD1. The CDR3 spans 11 residues. The germline V gene encodes CDR1 DFQATT and CDR2 SNEGSKA (reference sequence). The ends lost 4 bases at V and 7 bases at J; junction bases unmatched: 3. The CDR3 sequence is CSAKDRLEAFF. The CDR3, as DNA: TGCAGTGCTAAGGACAGGCTTGAAGCTTTCTTT.

This chain links TRBV5-1 with TRBJ2-3; 11 bases agree with TRBD1. CDR1 and CDR2 from the germline V gene are SGHRS and YFSETQ. Trimming at V came to 4 bases and at J to 1 base, leaving 5 bases not matched to a gene. The CDR3 extends over 16 amino acids. The CDR3 region is CASSAGQGVGTDTQYF. In DNA form, the CDR3 reads TGCGCCAGCAGCGCGGGACAGGGGGTGGGCACAGATACGCAGTATTTT.

V and J are TRBV5-1 and TRBJ1-1; D possibly corresponds to TRBD1 (5 bases). The CDR3 is 16 residues long. V was pared by 4 bases and J by 0 bases, with 16 bases between. Germline V gene lookup returns CDR1 SGHRS and CDR2 YFSETQ. The CDR3 nucleotides are TGCGCCAGCAGCGCTCGTGGTCCAGGGATGAACACTGAAGCTTTCTTT. Amino acid sequence: CASSARGPGMNTEAFF. The full variable domain, rest sourced from reference TRBV5-1 and TRBJ1-1, is KAGVTQTPRYLIKTRGQQVTLSCSPISGHRSVSWYQQTPGQGLQFLFEYFSETQRNKGNFPGRFSGRQFSNSRSEMNVSTLELGDSALYLCASSARGPGMNTEAFFGQGTRLTVV.

This chain connects TRBV28 to TRBJ2-7; 11 bases are shared with TRBD2. CDR3 length equals 15 residues. The germline V gene encodes CDR1 MDHEN and CDR2 SYDVKM. V trimming: 0 bases; J trimming: 4 bases; junction bases outside the gene matches: 2. The CDR3 is CASSLWGLAAYEQYF. In nucleotides, the CDR3 is TGTGCCAGCAGTTTATGGGGACTAGCGGCATACGAGCAGTACTTC.

The gene calls are TRBV7-6 and TRBJ2-3; tentatively, D is TRBD2 (5 bases). The CDR3 is 16 residues long. Trimming pared 0 bases from V and 10 bases from J, leaving 20 bases between. From germline, CDR1 is SGHVS and CDR2 FNYEAQ. This CDR3 is CASSLAAGLLPSAQYF. CDR3 in DNA: TGTGCCAGCAGCTTAGCGGCGGGCCTGCTGCCCTCTGCGCAGTATTTT. The complete variable domain, with remaining parts taken from reference TRBV7-6 and TRBJ2-3, reads GAGVSQSPRYKVTKRGQDVALRCDPISGHVSLYWYRQALGQGPEFLTYFNYEAQQDKSGLPNDRFSAERPEGSISTLTIQRTEQRDSAMYRCASSLAAGLLPSAQYFGPGTRLTVL.

The V call is TRBV4-1, the J call TRBJ1-1; D not certain. Per the germline V gene, CDR1 is MGHRA and CDR2 is YSYEKL. Trimming pared 1 base from V and 0 bases from J, leaving 9 bases between. This CDR3 is built from 15 residues. The CDR3 nucleotides are TGCGCCAGCAGCCAAGTGGGAGGTTTGAACACTGAAGCTTTCTTT. Translated, it gives CASSQVGGLNTEAFF.